These 27 T cell receptor beta chains share one sample of origin, sequenced in a study of graft-versus-host responses after intestinal transplantation (TCRdb year 2021). The receptor library was made with the immunoSEQ multiplex PCR assay. The source is immuneACCESS, and TCRdb retained only in-frame sequences with V and J called. Part of the clones is not carried over; for the studies checked, unresolved V genes explain less than half of this, and the remainder is unexplained. In all, the sample holds about 92,000 clones, and roughly four fifths of those were seen once. The ten largest clones add up to about 18% of the sample. Antigen specificity for these receptors is unknown. In light of the paper, this sample's time point label describes: cells obtained before transplantation from donor or recipient. Sequencing used unstimulated CD8+ T cells sorted from spleen or lymph node cells, obtained before intestinal transplant. All receptors derive from a human donor who received an intestinal transplant.

The chain joins TRBV6-1 to TRBJ2-1; weak D call: TRBD1 (6 bases). The CDR3 length is 15 residues. Germline V CDR1 and CDR2: MNHNS, SASEGT. Trimming removed 0 bases at V and 5 bases at J, with 11 bases between. CDR3 sequence reads: CASSEAPQGNNEQFF. CDR3 DNA: TGTGCCAGCAGTGAAGCGCCTCAGGGGAACAATGAGCAGTTCTTC.

Comment on this clone: The sample has other DNA sequences that encode this CDR3 too. This rearrangement joins TRBV7-3 to TRBJ2-3, with no clear D. CDR3 length: 13 amino acids. Between the trimmed V and J ends, which lost 2 bases and 3 bases, there was a span of 6 bases. Germline CDR1 reads SGHTA; CDR2 reads FQGTGA. The CDR3 nucleotides read TGTGCCAGCAGCTTAGGGTTTACAGATACGCAGTATTTT. It specifies CASSLGFTDTQYF.

This chain joins TRBV7-9 and TRBJ1-1, with a possible D match to TRBD1 (5 bases). V shed 3 bases and J shed 1 base, with 15 bases lying between them. CDR1 and CDR2 (germline): SEHNR, FQNEAQ (reference sequence). There are 16 residues in the CDR3. CDR3 sequence: CASSLGIAGQNTEAFF. The CDR3 nucleotides read TGTGCCAGCAGCTTGGGAATTGCAGGACAGAACACTGAAGCTTTCTTT.

This chain connects TRBV11-1 to TRBJ2-7; D gene unclear. V was cut by 1 base and J by 2 bases, with 6 bases left in between. The germline V gene has CDR1 SGHAT and CDR2 FQDESV (reference sequence). The CDR3 is 13 amino acids. CDR3 amino acids: CASSLGQTYEQYF. CDR3 in DNA: TGTGCCAGCAGCTTAGGACAAACCTACGAGCAGTACTTC.

This clone was picked up a small number of times. V is TRBV30 and J is TRBJ1-5, with a weak D call TRBD1 (6 bases). Trimming stripped 3 bases from V and 4 bases from J, with 10 bases between. The length of the CDR3 is 13 residues. CDR1 GTSNPN and CDR2 SVGIG come from the germline V gene (reference sequence). The CDR3: CAWSKGGNQPQHF. DNA of the CDR3: TGTGCCTGGAGCAAAGGGGGAAATCAGCCCCAGCATTTT.

The genes are TRBV7-2 and TRBJ2-3, with 16 bases matching TRBD2. The CDR3 consists of 19 residues. The J segment lost 5 bases and the V segment lost 2 bases, leaving 10 bases of the junction unmatched. Germline V gene sequence: CDR1 SGHTA, CDR2 FQGNSA. This CDR3 reads CASSLFPGLAGGPIDTQYF. The CDR3 region has the DNA TGTGCCAGCAGCTTATTCCCGGGACTAGCGGGGGGGCCTATAGATACGCAGTATTTT.

The chain employs TRBV6-5 and TRBJ1-2; perhaps TRBD1 as D (5 bases). The CDR3 contains 14 residues. V lost 5 bases, J lost 1 base, and 11 bases lay in between. Germline V gene lookup returns CDR1 MNHEY and CDR2 SVGAGI. CDR3 region: CASSPDSFNYGYTF. The CDR3 region has the DNA TGTGCCAGCAGTCCCGACAGCTTTAACTATGGCTACACCTTC.

V and J are TRBV7-6 and TRBJ2-1, with no clear D. From germline, CDR1 is SGHVS and CDR2 FNYEAQ. The CDR3 spans 15 residues. V was clipped by 5 bases and J by 7 bases, with 18 bases between them. This CDR3 is CASSPLISVGNEQFF. CDR3 in DNA: TGTGCCAGCAGCCCCCTCATATCAGTAGGTAATGAGCAGTTCTTC.

V is TRBV4-1 and J is TRBJ2-3; D remains ambiguous. There are 14 residues in the CDR3. Germline loops: CDR1 MGHRA, CDR2 YSYEKL. Trimming pared 1 base from V and 2 bases from J, leaving 7 bases between. The CDR3 protein is CASSQAGPTDTQYF. The CDR3 DNA reads TGCGCCAGCAGCCAAGCCGGGCCCACAGATACGCAGTATTTT.

In the case of this clone: An end of the junction does not agree with germline; a read error may underlie this. The chain links TRBV7-9 to TRBJ2-5; the D gene is possibly TRBD1 (7 bases). Per germline, CDR1 SEHNR and CDR2 FQNEAQ (reference sequence). This CDR3 contains 12 residues. Here the CDR3 DNA reads TGTGCCAGCAGCTTAGAGGGAGGACAGGCCGACTTC. Protein: CASSLEGGQADF.

A remark on this clone: Other DNA sequences within the sample encode an identical CDR3. The chain links TRBV2 to TRBJ2-7; perhaps TRBD1 as D (6 bases). Trimming stripped 3 bases from V and 0 bases from J, with 21 bases between. The CDR3 extends over 18 amino acids. CDR1 SNHLY and CDR2 FYNNEI come from the germline V gene. DNA of the CDR3: TGTGCCAGCAGTGAGGTGGTTCTGCACAGGGCCATCTCCTACGAGCAGTACTTC. The encoded protein is CASSEVVLHRAISYEQYF. Based on the CDR3 plus reference TRBV2 and TRBJ2-7, the full variable domain is EPEVTQTPSHQVTQMGQEVILRCVPISNHLYFYWYRQILGQKVEFLVSFYNNEISEKSEIFDDQFSVERPDGSNFTLKIRSTKLEDSAMYFCASSEVVLHRAISYEQYFGPGTRLTVT.

The genes are TRBV27 and TRBJ2-3; D gene uncertain. Germline V gene sequence: CDR1 MNHEY, CDR2 SMNVEV (reference sequence). The CDR3 is 14 residues long. V gave up 3 bases and J gave up 0 bases, with 7 bases separating them. The CDR3: CASSFIGSTDTQYF. In DNA form, the CDR3 reads TGTGCCAGCAGTTTCATAGGAAGCACAGATACGCAGTATTTT.

V and J are TRBV5-1 and TRBJ1-2, with 7 bases matching TRBD1. Germline CDR1 SGHRS, CDR2 YFSETQ. Trimming at V came to 4 bases and at J to 8 bases, leaving 5 bases not matched to a gene. The CDR3 has 12 residues. The CDR3 nucleotides are TGCGCCAGCAGCGAGACAGGGATCGGCTACACCTTC. Protein: CASSETGIGYTF.

The chain employs TRBV13 and TRBJ2-2; the D gene is possibly TRBD2 (5 bases). Germline V CDR1 and CDR2: PRHDT, FYEKMQ (reference sequence). This CDR3 comprises 22 residues. The V gene lost 3 bases and the J gene lost 1 base, with 30 bases spanning the gap. The CDR3 protein is CASSFHVRGSEWEPWNTGELFF. The CDR3 DNA sequence: TGTGCCAGCAGCTTCCACGTACGAGGGTCGGAATGGGAGCCCTGGAACACCGGGGAGCTGTTTTTT.

The chain couples TRBV13 to TRBJ2-2; TRBD2 agrees at 7 bases. The ends lost 5 bases at V and 2 bases at J; junction bases unmatched: 8. Germline lookup yields CDR1 PRHDT and CDR2 FYEKMQ (reference sequence). The CDR3 is 16 amino acids. The CDR3 coding sequence is TGTGCCAGCAGCCCCCTGGGGGGGGATAACACCGGGGAGCTGTTTTTT. Translation gives CASSPLGGDNTGELFF. The variable domain in full, with the rest retrieved from reference TRBV13 and TRBJ2-2, is AAGVIQSPRHLIKEKRETATLKCYPIPRHDTVYWYQQGPGQDPQFLISFYEKMQSDKGSIPDRFSAQQFSDYHSELNMSSLELGDSALYFCASSPLGGDNTGELFFGEGSRLTVL.

The chain uses TRBV28 and TRBJ1-2; the D is unclear. CDR1 is MDHEN and CDR2 is SYDVKM in the germline V gene. V was cut by 4 bases and J by 3 bases, with 9 bases left in between. This CDR3 has 13 amino acids. CDR3 nucleotide sequence: TGTGCCAGCAGTTCGGGCAGTGACTATGGCTACACCTTC. Amino acid sequence: CASSSGSDYGYTF.

The V call is TRBV6-5, the J call TRBJ1-1; D gene uncertain. The CDR3 runs 14 residues. Germline CDR1 reads MNHEY; CDR2 reads SVGAGI. The V end lost 3 bases, the J end lost 4 bases, and 12 bases lay between the germline ends. CDR3 residues: CASSYFGLRTEAFF. The CDR3 DNA reads TGTGCCAGCAGTTATTTTGGCCTGCGCACTGAAGCTTTCTTT.

V and J are TRBV7-3 and TRBJ2-1; 8 bases map to TRBD2. This CDR3 contains 16 residues. The J segment lost 6 bases and the V segment lost 2 bases, leaving 9 bases of the junction unmatched. CDR1 is SGHTA, CDR2 FQGTGA, per germline. The CDR3 protein is CASSLYDGGAGNEQFF. As DNA, the CDR3 is TGTGCCAGCAGCTTATATGACGGGGGGGCTGGCAATGAGCAGTTCTTC.

The CDR3 region has the DNA TGTGCCAGCACCGACTCGATGGGGATTAATGAAAAACTGTTTTTT. It encodes CASTDSMGINEKLFF. The genes are TRBV6-5 and TRBJ1-4; D is undetermined. Germline V CDR1 and CDR2: MNHEY, SVGAGI. The CDR3 has 15 residues. V was cut by 7 bases and J by 4 bases, with 16 bases left in between.

This sequence joins TRBV5-1 and TRBJ2-7, with D perhaps assigned TRBD1 or TRBD2 (6 bases each). Germline V gene data show CDR1 as SGHRS and CDR2 as YFSETQ. With 4 bases removed from V and 4 bases from J, the gap between germline ends came to 21 bases. The CDR3 sequence is 16 residues long. DNA of the CDR3: TGCGCCAGCAGCCTAGAAACAGGGAGCCGGGGGTACGAGCAGTACTTC. As protein: CASSLETGSRGYEQYF.

The CDR3 DNA sequence: TGCGCCAGCAGCTTGTGGTGTCTTTGGTGCGGGGGTTTTCGGGAAAAACTGTTTTTT. This translates into CASSLWCLWCGGFREKLFF. The chain employs TRBV5-1 and TRBJ1-4; D is possibly TRBD1 (5 bases). Trimming stripped 1 base from V and 8 bases from J, with 27 bases between. The CDR3 totals 19 residues. CDR1 SGHRS and CDR2 YFSETQ come from the germline V gene.

The gene calls are TRBV4-2 and TRBJ2-2; D is possibly TRBD1 (5 bases). The CDR3 is 15 amino acids. Trimming shortened V by 0 bases and J by 6 bases, and 11 bases separated the two germline ends. Germline-derived CDR1 and CDR2 are LGHNA and YNFKEQ. The CDR3 protein is CASSQDRDLAGELFF. In DNA form, the CDR3 reads TGTGCCAGCAGCCAAGACAGGGATTTAGCCGGGGAGCTGTTTTTT.

The chain has TRBV2 and TRBJ1-1; 7 bases match TRBD1. With 5 bases clipped from V and 0 bases from J, the junction kept 9 bases outside the gene matches. This CDR3 has 16 residues. Per the germline V gene, CDR1 is SNHLY and CDR2 is FYNNEI. The CDR3 bases are TGTGCCAGCAGTTCTGTAGGGGGACAGATGAACACTGAAGCTTTCTTT. Encoded protein: CASSSVGGQMNTEAFF.

The rearrangement links TRBV2 to TRBJ1-5; 9 positions match TRBD1. The CDR3 extends over 18 amino acids. V dropped 6 bases and J dropped 0; count of bases not matched to a gene: 12. CDR1 SNHLY and CDR2 FYNNEI come from the germline V gene. This chain's CDR3 is CASSPPGQGHSSNQPQHF. The CDR3 DNA reads as TGTGCCAGCAGCCCGCCGGGACAGGGCCACAGTAGCAATCAGCCCCAGCATTTT.

This clone has a handful of counts. This chain connects TRBV4-2 to TRBJ1-1; tentative D call: TRBD1 (6 bases). CDR1 is LGHNA, CDR2 YNFKEQ, per germline. This CDR3 region has 16 residues. V was clipped by 0 bases and J by 0 bases, with 11 bases between them. In DNA, the CDR3 is TGTGCCAGCAGCCAAGACGAGGGGGGCGTGAACACTGAAGCTTTCTTT. Its translation: CASSQDEGGVNTEAFF.

The chain carries TRBV27 and TRBJ1-6; TRBD1 matches 11 bases. The V segment lost 5 bases and the J segment 7 bases; nucleotides outside the gene matches: 7. The CDR3 has 16 amino acids. Germline V gene lookup returns CDR1 MNHEY and CDR2 SMNVEV (reference sequence). Here the CDR3 reads CASSTRDRGGNSPLHF. The CDR3, as DNA: TGTGCCAGCAGTACCCGGGACAGGGGGGGGAATTCACCCCTCCACTTT.

CDR3 DNA sequence: TGTGCCAGCAATGACCTAGCGGGGAAGAGGGAGGAGACCCAGTACTTC. Residues: CASNDLAGKREETQYF. The V call is TRBV6-1, the J call TRBJ2-5, with 9 bases that match TRBD2. The CDR3 length is 16 residues. Unmatched junction bases numbered 14, after V lost 7 bases and J lost 5 bases. Germline V CDR1 and CDR2: MNHNS, SASEGT.